This T cell receptor (beta chain) was captured by sequencing in a study of blood T cell repertoires in COVID-19. Study details: Sites across the United States, Italy and Spain contributed samples from acute and convalescent COVID-19. T cells, B-cell-depleted T cells, or PBMCs provided the cDNA or gDNA that served as material.

Germline trimming cut 7 bases from V and 4 bases from J; bases unmatched to any gene: 4. The CDR3 sequence is 14 residues long. CDR1 is MNHEY and CDR2 is SVGAGI in the germline V gene. Original processing notes: Reference gene primer amplification in the assay estimated nucleated cell counts. Repertoires were generated with immunoSEQ multiplex PCR, while TCRdb's copy carries only in-frame clones and drops some. For V, J and clone size, that table is used; D and trimming come from the DNA. The sample lists tens of thousands of clones; around 80% were seen once. This clone was observed a handful of times.

J is TRBJ1-3 and V is TRBV6-5, with TRBD1 identical over 10 bases. Material: peripheral blood. This receptor was taken from a woman older than 75 with acute or convalescent COVID-19. The CDR3 spells CASTDRGKGNTIYF. The CDR3 DNA sequence: TGTGCCAGCACGGACAGGGGGAAAGGAAACACCATATATTTT.